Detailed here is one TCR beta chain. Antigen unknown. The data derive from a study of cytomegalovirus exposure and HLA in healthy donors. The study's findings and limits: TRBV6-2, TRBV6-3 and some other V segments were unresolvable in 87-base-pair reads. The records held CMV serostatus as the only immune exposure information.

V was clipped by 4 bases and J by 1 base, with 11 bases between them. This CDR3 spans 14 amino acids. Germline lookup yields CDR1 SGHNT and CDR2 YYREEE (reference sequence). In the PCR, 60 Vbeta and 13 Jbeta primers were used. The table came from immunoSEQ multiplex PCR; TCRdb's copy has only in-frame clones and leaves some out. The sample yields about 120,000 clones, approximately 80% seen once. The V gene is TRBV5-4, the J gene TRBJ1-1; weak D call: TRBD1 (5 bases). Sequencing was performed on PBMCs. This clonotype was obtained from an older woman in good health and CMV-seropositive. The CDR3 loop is CASSPDIGNTEAFF. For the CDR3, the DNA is TGTGCCAGCAGCCCGGACATAGGGAACACTGAAGCTTTCTTT. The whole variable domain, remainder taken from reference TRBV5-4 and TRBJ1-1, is ETGVTQSPTHLIKTRGQQVTLRCSSQSGHNTVSWYQQALGQGPQFIFQYYREEENGRGNFPPRFSGLQFPNYSSELNVNALELDDSALYLCASSPDIGNTEAFFGQGTRLTVV.